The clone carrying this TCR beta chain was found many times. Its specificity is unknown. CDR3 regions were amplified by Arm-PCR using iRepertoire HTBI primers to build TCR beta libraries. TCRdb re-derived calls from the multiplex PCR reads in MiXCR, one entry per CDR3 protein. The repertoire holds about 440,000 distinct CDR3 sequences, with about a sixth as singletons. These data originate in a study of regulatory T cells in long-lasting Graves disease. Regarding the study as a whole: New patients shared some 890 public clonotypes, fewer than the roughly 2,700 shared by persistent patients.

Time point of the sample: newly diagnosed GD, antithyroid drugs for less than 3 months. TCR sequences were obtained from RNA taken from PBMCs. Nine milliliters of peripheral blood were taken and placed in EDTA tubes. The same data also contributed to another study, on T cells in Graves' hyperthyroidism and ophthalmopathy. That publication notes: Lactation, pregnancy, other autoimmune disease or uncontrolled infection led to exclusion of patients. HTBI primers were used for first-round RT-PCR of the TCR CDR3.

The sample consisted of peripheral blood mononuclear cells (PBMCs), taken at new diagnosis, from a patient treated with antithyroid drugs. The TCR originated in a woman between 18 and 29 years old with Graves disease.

DNA for the CDR3: TGTGCCAGCAGCTCTAGCCGGGAGGGCCCCTACGAGCAGTACTTC. It translates to CASSSSREGPYEQYF. J is TRBJ2-7 and V is TRBV27; 8 bases align to TRBD2. This CDR3 region has 15 residues. Germline CDR1 and CDR2: MNHEY and SMNVEV (reference sequence). The ends lost 6 bases at V and 2 bases at J; junction bases unmatched: 9.